These T cell receptor beta chains were read from a single sample in a study of T cells expressing NK-cell markers. TCRdb re-called the 5' RACE reads; one entry per CDR3 protein, DNA not given. The ten most abundant clones cover roughly a fifth of a sample with approximately 170,000 distinct CDR3 sequences. Sample: blood T cells: a sorted CD56 or NKG2C T cell subset, CD4+ or CD8+ T cells, or bulk PBMC T cells (not recorded which). The receptor source for this set is a man aged 18-70 years in good health. CDR3s include the opening cysteine and the closing phenylalanine or tryptophan.

J gene: TRBJ2-7
V gene: TRBV7-7
CDR3 protein: CASSLASEYPTVSNYEQYF

J gene: TRBJ1-5
V gene: TRBV20-1
CDR3 protein: CSAPGAGAQPQHF

J gene: TRBJ2-3
V gene: TRBV9
CDR3 protein: CASSATWGGTDTQYF

J gene: TRBJ1-1
V gene: TRBV7-9
CDR3 protein: CASSLVVPRDEAFF

J gene: TRBJ2-1
V gene: TRBV20-1
CDR3 protein: CSARPPQGSYNEQFF

J gene: TRBJ2-5
V gene: TRBV5-4
CDR3 protein: CASSFRAKKETQYF

J gene: TRBJ1-6
V gene: TRBV5-1
CDR3 protein: CASRQDLNNSPLHF

J gene: TRBJ2-2
V gene: TRBV6-4
CDR3 protein: CASSQGLNTGELFF

J gene: TRBJ2-1
V gene: TRBV4-2
CDR3 protein: CASSQQTSSYNEQFF

J gene: TRBJ2-3
V gene: TRBV27
CDR3 protein: CASSLSITSTDTQYF

J gene: TRBJ2-2
V gene: TRBV12-3/TRBV12-4
CDR3 protein: CAQNRRTGELFF

J gene: TRBJ2-3
V gene: TRBV7-8
CDR3 protein: CASSLGLRSYGGDASTDTQYF

J gene: TRBJ2-5
V gene: TRBV27
CDR3 protein: CASNPGTKLQETQYF

J gene: TRBJ1-2
V gene: TRBV5-6
CDR3 protein: CASSWGDRAPGLSLFTF

J gene: TRBJ2-7
V gene: TRBV5-6
CDR3 protein: CASSSGQGGEQYF

J gene: TRBJ1-4
V gene: TRBV2
CDR3 protein: CARGTRDGEKLFF

J gene: TRBJ2-3
V gene: TRBV5-1
CDR3 protein: CASSSRLAGNADTQYF

J gene: TRBJ2-1
V gene: TRBV4-1
CDR3 protein: CASSQPLGGSHNEQFF

J gene: TRBJ2-7
V gene: TRBV10-3
CDR3 protein: CAISAPDRSTYEQYF